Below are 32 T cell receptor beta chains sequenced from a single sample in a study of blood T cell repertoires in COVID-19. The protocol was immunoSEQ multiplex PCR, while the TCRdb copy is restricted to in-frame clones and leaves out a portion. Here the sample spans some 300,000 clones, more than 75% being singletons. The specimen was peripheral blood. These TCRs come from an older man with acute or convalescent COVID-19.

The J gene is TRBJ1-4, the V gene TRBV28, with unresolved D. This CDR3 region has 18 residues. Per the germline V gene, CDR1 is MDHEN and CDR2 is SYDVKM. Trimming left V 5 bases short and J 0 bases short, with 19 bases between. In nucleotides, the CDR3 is TGTGCCAGCAGTAACCTGCGCGGTCTGCGGCCAACTAATGAAAAACTGTTTTTT. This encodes CASSNLRGLRPTNEKLFF. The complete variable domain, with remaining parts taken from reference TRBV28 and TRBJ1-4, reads DVKVTQSSRYLVKRTGEKVFLECVQDMDHENMFWYRQDPGLGLRLIYFSYDVKMKEKGDIPEGYSVSREKKERFSLILESASTNQTSMYLCASSNLRGLRPTNEKLFFGSGTQLSVL.

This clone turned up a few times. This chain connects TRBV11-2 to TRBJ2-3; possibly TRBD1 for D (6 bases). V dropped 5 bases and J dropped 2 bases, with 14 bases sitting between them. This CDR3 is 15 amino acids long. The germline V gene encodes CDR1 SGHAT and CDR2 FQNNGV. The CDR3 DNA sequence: TGTGCCAGCAGCCAAGGGGGATCCGCCACAGATACGCAGTATTTT. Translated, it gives CASSQGGSATDTQYF.

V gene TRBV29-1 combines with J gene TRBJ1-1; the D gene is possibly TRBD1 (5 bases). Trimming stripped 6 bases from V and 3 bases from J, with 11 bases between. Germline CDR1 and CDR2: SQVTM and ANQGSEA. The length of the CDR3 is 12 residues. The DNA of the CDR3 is TGCAGCGTGCGGCGGGGGGACACTGAAGCTTTCTTT. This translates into CSVRRGDTEAFF.

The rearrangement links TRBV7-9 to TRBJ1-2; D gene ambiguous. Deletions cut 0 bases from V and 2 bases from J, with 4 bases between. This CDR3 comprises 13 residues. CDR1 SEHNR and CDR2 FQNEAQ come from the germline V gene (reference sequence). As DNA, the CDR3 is TGTGCCAGCAGCTTAGCAGCCAACTATGGCTACACCTTC. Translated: CASSLAANYGYTF.

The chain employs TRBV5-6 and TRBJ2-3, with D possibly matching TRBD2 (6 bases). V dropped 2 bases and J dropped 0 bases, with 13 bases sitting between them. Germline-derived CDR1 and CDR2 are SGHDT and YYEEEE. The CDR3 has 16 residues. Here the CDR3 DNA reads TGTGCCAGCAGCTTTAGACTAGTATCTAGCACAGATACGCAGTATTTT. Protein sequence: CASSFRLVSSTDTQYF.

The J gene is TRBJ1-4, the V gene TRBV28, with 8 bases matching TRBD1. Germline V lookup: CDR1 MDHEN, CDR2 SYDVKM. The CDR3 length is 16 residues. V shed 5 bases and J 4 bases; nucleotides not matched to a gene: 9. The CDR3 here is CASSPRTGFLNEKLFF. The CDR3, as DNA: TGTGCCAGCAGTCCGCGGACAGGGTTCCTTAATGAAAAACTGTTTTTT. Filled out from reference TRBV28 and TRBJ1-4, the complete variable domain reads DVKVTQSSRYLVKRTGEKVFLECVQDMDHENMFWYRQDPGLGLRLIYFSYDVKMKEKGDIPEGYSVSREKKERFSLILESASTNQTSMYLCASSPRTGFLNEKLFFGSGTQLSVL.

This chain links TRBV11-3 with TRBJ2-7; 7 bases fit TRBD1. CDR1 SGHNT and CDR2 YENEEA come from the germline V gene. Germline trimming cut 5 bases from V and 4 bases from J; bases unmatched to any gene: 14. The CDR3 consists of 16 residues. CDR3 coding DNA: TGTGCCAGCAGCCCCCTATCTCGGGACAGAAGGTACGAGCAGTACTTC. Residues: CASSPLSRDRRYEQYF.

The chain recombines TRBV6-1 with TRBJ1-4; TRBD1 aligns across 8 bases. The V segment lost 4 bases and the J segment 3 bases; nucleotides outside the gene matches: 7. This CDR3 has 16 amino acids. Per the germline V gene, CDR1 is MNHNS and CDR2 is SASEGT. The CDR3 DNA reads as TGTGCCAGCAGTGTTGGACAGGGACATTCTAATGAAAAACTGTTTTTT. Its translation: CASSVGQGHSNEKLFF.

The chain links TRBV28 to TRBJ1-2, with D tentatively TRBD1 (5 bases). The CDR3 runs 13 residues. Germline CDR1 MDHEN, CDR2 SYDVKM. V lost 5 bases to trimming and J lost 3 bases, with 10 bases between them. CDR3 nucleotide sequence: TGTGCCAGCAGTGACAGCCGGGACTATGGCTACACCTTC. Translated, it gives CASSDSRDYGYTF.

CDR3 residues: CASSQADRGYNEQFF. The CDR3 nucleotides read TGCGCCAGCAGCCAAGCGGACAGGGGGTACAATGAGCAGTTCTTC. The rearrangement uses TRBV4-3 and TRBJ2-1; 10 bases align to TRBD1. Germline assignment: CDR1 LGHNA and CDR2 YSLEER. With 1 base clipped from V and 4 bases from J, the junction kept 1 base outside the gene matches. The CDR3 covers 15 residues.

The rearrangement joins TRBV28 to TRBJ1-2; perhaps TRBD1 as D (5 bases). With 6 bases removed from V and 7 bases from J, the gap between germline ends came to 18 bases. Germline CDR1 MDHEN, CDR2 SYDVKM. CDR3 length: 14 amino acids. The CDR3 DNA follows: TGTGCCAGCAGCGTTCCGGGACTCGGGGGTGGCTACACCTTC. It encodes CASSVPGLGGGYTF.

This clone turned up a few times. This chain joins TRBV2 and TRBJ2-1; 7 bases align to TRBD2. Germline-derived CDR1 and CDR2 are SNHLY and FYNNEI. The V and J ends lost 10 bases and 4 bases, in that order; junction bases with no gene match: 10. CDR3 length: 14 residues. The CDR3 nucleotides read TGTGCCACCGCGACTAGCCCAAATTACAATGAGCAGTTCTTC. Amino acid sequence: CATATSPNYNEQFF. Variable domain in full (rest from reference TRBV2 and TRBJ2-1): EPEVTQTPSHQVTQMGQEVILRCVPISNHLYFYWYRQILGQKVEFLVSFYNNEISEKSEIFDDQFSVERPDGSNFTLKIRSTKLEDSAMYFCATATSPNYNEQFFGPGTRLTVL.

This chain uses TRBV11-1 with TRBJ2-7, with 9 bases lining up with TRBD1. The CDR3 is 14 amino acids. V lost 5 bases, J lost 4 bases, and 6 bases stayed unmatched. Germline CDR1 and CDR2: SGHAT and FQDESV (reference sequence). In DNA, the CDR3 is TGTGCCAGCAGCGCACGGGACAGGGAATACGAGCAGTACTTC. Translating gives CASSARDREYEQYF.

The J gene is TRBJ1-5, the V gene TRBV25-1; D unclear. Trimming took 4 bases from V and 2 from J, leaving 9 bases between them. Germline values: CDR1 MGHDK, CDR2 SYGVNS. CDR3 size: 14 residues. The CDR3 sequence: CASSVSSGNQPQHF. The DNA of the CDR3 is TGTGCCAGCAGTGTTAGTTCGGGCAATCAGCCCCAGCATTTT.

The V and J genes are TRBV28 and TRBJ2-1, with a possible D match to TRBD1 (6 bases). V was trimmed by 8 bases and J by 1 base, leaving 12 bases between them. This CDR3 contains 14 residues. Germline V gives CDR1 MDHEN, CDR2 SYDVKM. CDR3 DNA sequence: TGTGCCAGCGAACAGGGAGCATCCTACAATGAGCAGTTCTTC. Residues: CASEQGASYNEQFF.

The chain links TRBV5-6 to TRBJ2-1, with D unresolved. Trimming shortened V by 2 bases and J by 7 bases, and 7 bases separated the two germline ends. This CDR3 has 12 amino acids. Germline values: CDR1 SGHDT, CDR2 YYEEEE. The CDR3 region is CASSLVRNEQFF. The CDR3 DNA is TGTGCCAGCAGCTTAGTCCGGAATGAGCAGTTCTTC.

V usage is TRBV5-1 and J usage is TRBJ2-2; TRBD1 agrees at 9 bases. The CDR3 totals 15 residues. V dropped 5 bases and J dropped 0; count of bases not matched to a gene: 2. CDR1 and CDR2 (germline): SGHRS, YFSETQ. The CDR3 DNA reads TGCGCCAGCAGGGGACAGGGCGCGAACACCGGGGAGCTGTTTTTT. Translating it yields CASRGQGANTGELFF.

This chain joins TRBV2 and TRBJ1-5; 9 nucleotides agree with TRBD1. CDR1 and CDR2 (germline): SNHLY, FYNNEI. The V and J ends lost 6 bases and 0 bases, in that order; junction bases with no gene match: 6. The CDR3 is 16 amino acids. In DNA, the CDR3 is TGTGCCAGCAGCCCCGACAGGGGGTATAGCAATCAGCCCCAGCATTTT. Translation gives CASSPDRGYSNQPQHF.

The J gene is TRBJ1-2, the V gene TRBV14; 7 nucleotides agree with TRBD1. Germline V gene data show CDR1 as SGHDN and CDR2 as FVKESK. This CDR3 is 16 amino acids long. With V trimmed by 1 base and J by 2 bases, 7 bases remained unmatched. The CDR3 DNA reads TGTGCCAGCAGCCAAGGTTGGTCAGGGGGAAACTATGGCTACACCTTC. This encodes CASSQGWSGGNYGYTF. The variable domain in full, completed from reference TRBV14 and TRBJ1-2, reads EAGVTQFPSHSVIEKGQTVTLRCDPISGHDNLYWYRRVMGKEIKFLLHFVKESKQDESGMPNNRFLAERTGGTYSTLKVQPAELEDSGVYFCASSQGWSGGNYGYTFGSGTRLTVV.

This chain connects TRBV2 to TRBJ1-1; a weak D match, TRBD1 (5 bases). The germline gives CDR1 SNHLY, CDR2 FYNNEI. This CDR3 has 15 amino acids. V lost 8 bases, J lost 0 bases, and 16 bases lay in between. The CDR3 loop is CASRRDQIMNTEAFF. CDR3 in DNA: TGTGCCAGCCGGAGGGACCAAATAATGAACACTGAAGCTTTCTTT. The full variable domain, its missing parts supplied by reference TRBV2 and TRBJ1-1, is EPEVTQTPSHQVTQMGQEVILRCVPISNHLYFYWYRQILGQKVEFLVSFYNNEISEKSEIFDDQFSVERPDGSNFTLKIRSTKLEDSAMYFCASRRDQIMNTEAFFGQGTRLTVV.

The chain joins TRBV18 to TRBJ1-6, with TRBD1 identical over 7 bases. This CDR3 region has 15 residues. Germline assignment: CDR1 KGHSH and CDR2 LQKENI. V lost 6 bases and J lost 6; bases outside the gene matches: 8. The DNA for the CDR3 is TGTGCCAGCTCCCTTCCGGGACAGCGTAATTCACCCCTCCACTTT. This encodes CASSLPGQRNSPLHF.

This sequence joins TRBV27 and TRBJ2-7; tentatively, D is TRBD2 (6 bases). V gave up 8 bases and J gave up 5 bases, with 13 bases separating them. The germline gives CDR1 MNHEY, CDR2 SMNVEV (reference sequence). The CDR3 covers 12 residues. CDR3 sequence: CASRTSWDEQYF. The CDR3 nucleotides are TGTGCCAGCCGAACTAGCTGGGACGAGCAGTACTTC.

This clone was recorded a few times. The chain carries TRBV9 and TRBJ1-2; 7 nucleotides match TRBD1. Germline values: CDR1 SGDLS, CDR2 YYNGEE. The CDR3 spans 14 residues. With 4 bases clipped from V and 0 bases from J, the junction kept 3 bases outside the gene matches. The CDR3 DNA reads TGTGCCAGCAGCTCCGGGACAGCTAACTATGGCTACACCTTC. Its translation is CASSSGTANYGYTF.

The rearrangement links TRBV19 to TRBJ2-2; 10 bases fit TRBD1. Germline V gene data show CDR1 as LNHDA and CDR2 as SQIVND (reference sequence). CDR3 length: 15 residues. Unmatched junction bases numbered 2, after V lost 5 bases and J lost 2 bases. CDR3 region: CASSLTGGNTGELFF. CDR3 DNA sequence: TGTGCCAGTAGTCTGACAGGGGGCAACACCGGGGAGCTGTTTTTT.

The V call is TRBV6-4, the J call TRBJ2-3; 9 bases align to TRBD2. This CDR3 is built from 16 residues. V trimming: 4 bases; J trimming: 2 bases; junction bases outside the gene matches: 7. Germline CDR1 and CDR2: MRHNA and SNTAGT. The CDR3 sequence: CASSASTSGTTDTQYF. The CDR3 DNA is TGTGCCAGCAGTGCCTCGACTAGCGGTACCACAGATACGCAGTATTTT.

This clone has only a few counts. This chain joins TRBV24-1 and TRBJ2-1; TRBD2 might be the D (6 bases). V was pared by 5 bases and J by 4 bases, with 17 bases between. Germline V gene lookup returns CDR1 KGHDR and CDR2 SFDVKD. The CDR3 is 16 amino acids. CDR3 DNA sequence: TGTGCCACCAGTGGGACGGCAGCGGGCGGATACAATGAGCAGTTCTTC. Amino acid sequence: CATSGTAAGGYNEQFF.

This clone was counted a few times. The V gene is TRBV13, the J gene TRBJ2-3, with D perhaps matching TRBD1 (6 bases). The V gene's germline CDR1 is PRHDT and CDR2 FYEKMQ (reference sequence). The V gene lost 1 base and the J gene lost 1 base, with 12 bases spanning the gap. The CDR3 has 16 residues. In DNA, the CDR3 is TGTGCCAGCAGCTTAGTAGGGGGAGAGGGCACAGATACGCAGTATTTT. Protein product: CASSLVGGEGTDTQYF.

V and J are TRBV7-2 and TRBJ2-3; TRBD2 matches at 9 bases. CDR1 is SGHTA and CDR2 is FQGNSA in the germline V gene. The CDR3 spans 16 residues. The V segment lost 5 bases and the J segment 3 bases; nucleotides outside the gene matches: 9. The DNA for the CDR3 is TGTGCCAGCAGCCCAGGCGCGGGAGGGAATACAGATACGCAGTATTTT. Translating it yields CASSPGAGGNTDTQYF.

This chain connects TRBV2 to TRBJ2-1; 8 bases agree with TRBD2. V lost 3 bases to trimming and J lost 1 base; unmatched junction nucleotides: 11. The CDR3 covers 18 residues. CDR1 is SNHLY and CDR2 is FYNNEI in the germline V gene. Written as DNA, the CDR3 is TGTGCCAGCAGTGATTTTCGGGGGGGCTACATTTCCTACAATGAGCAGTTCTTC. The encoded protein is CASSDFRGGYISYNEQFF.

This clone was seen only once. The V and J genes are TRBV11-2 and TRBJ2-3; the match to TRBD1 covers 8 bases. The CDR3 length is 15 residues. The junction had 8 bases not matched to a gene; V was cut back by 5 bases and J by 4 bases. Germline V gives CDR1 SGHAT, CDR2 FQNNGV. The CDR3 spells CASSTLDRDADTQYF. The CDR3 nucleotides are TGTGCCAGCAGCACATTGGACAGGGATGCAGATACGCAGTATTTT.

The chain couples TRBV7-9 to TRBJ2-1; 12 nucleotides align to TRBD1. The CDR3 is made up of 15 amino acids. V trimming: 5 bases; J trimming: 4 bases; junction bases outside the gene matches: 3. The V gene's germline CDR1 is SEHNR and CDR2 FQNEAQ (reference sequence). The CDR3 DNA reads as TGTGCCAGCAGCCAGGGACAGGGGGCGTACAATGAGCAGTTCTTC. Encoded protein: CASSQGQGAYNEQFF.

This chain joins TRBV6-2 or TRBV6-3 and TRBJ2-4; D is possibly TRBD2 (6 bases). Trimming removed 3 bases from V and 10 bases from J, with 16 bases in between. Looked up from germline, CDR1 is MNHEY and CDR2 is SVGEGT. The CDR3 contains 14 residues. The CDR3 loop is CASSYGGTLGIQYF. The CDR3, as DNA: TGTGCCAGCAGTTATGGAGGGACCCTAGGAATTCAGTACTTC.